This T cell receptor beta chain came from a study of patients and donors after allogeneic stem cell transplantation. This CDR3 has 15 residues. V was trimmed by 0 bases and J by 6 bases, leaving 12 bases between them. Germline values: CDR1 LGHNA, CDR2 YNFKEQ. This clonotype was seen ten or more times. A single record per CDR3 protein comes from TCRdb applying MiXCR to the RT-PCR reads. The sample consists of 200,000 to 250,000 distinct CDR3 sequences, over 12% of them appearing once. The sample comprised blood, either unsorted or a sorted T cell fraction (not recorded which). The chain carries TRBV4-2 and TRBJ2-1; D is perhaps TRBD2 (6 bases). This clonotype originated in a human donor who was either an allogeneic HSCT recipient or a stem cell or donor lymphocyte infusion donor (not recorded which). It is not recorded whose cells these are; they may come from a transplant donor. Here the CDR3 reads CASSQDSEGGNEQFF. The DNA for the CDR3 is TGTGCCAGCAGCCAAGATTCGGAGGGAGGCAATGAGCAGTTCTTC.